The source of this T cell receptor beta chain is a study of TIL therapy for anti-PD-1-resistant metastatic lung cancer. Documented time point: pre-treatment sample, taken before nivolumab and TIL therapy. The V end was cut by 5 bases, the J end by 1 base, with 8 bases between. Per the germline V gene, CDR1 is MNHEY and CDR2 is SVGAGI. The CDR3 length is 13 residues. This was the immunoSEQ v3 assay. Produced via immunoSEQ multiplex PCR; TCRdb's table is partial and in-frame only. This sample has approximately 45,000 clones, with roughly 85% found just once. The chain combines TRBV6-5 with TRBJ2-5; tentative D call: TRBD1 (6 bases). The input for sequencing was blood, taken at baseline. The sequence derives from a man aged 70-80 years with non-small cell lung cancer. The CDR3 is CASSRTVQETQYF. Written as DNA, the CDR3 is TGTGCCAGCAGTCGGACAGTCCAAGAGACCCAGTACTTC.